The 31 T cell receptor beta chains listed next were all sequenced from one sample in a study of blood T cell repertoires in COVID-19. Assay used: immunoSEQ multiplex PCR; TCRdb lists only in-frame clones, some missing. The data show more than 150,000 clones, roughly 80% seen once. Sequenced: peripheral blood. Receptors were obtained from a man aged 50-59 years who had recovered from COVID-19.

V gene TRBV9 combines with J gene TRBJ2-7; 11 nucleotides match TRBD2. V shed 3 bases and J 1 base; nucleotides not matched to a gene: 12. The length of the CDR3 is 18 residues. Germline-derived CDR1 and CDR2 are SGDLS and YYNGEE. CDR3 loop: CASSAGRLLAGGSYEQYF. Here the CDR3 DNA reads TGTGCCAGCAGCGCCGGGAGACTCCTAGCGGGAGGTTCCTACGAGCAGTACTTC.

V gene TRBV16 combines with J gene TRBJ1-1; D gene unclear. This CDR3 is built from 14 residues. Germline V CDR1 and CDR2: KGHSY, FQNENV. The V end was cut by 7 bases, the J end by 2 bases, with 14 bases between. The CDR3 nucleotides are TGTGCCAGCACTCAAACTGCAGGAAACACTGAAGCTTTCTTT. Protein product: CASTQTAGNTEAFF.

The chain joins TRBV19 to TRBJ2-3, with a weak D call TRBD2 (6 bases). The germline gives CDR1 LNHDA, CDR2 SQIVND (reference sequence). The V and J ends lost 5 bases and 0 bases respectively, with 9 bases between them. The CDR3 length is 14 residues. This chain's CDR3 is CASSPSGSTDTQYF. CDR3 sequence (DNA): TGTGCCAGTAGTCCCAGCGGGAGCACAGATACGCAGTATTTT.

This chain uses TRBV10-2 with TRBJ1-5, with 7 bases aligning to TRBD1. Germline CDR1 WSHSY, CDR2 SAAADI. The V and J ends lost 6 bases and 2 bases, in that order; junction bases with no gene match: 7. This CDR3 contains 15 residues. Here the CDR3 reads CASRAQQGGNQPQHF. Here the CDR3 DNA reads TGCGCCAGCAGGGCCCAGCAGGGGGGCAATCAGCCCCAGCATTTT.

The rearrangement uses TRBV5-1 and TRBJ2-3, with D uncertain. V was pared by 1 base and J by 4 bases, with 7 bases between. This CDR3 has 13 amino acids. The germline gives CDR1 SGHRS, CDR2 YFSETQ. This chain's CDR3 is CASSLSYADTQYF. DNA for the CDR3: TGCGCCAGCAGCTTGTCTTATGCAGATACGCAGTATTTT.

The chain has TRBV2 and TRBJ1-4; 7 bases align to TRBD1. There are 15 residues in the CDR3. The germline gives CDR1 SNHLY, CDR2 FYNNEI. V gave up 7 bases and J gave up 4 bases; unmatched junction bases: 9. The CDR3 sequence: CASKPDRAHNEKLFF. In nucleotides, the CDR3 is TGTGCCAGCAAGCCTGACAGGGCGCATAATGAAAAACTGTTTTTT.

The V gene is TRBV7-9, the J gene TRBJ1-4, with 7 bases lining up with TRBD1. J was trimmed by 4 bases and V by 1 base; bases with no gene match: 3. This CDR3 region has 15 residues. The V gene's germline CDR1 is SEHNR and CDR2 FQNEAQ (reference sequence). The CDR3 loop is CASSLGQGSNEKLFF. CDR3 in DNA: TGTGCCAGCAGCTTAGGACAGGGCAGTAATGAAAAACTGTTTTTT.

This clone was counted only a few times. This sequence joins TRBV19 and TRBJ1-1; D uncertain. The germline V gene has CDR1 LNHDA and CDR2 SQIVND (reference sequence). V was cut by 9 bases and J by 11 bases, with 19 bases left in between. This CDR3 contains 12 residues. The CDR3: CASREAAGRAFF. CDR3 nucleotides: TGTGCCAGCCGGGAGGCAGCGGGGAGGGCTTTCTTT.

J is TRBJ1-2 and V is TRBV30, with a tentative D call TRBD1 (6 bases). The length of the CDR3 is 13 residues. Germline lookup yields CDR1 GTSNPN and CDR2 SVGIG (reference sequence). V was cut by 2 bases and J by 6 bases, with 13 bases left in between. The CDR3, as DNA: TGTGCCTGGAGTCCGACAGGTCGCGATGGCTACACCTTC. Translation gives CAWSPTGRDGYTF.

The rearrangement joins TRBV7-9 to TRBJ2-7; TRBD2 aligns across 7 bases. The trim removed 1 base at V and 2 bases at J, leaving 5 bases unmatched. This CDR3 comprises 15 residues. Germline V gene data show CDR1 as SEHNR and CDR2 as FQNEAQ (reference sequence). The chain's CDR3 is CASSLGGGDPYEQYF. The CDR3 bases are TGTGCCAGCAGCTTAGGCGGGGGAGACCCCTACGAGCAGTACTTC.

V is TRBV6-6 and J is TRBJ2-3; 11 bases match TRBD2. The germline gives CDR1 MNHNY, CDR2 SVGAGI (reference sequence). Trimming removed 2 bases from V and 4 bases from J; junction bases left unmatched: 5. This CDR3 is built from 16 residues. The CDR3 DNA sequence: TGTGCCAGCAGTTACCTACTAGCGGGAGCACCAGATACGCAGTATTTT. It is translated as CASSYLLAGAPDTQYF.

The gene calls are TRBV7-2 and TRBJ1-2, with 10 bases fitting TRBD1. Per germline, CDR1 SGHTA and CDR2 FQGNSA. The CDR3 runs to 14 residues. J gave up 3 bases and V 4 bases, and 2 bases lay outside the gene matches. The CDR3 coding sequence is TGTGCCAGCAGCTCGACAGGGGGCGACTATGGCTACACCTTC. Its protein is CASSSTGGDYGYTF.

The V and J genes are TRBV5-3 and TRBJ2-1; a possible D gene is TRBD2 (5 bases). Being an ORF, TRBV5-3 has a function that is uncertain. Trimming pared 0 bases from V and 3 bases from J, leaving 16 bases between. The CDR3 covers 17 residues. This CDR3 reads CARSLVRLAGDYNEQFF. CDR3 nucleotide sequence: TGTGCCAGAAGCTTGGTTCGGTTGGCGGGCGACTACAATGAGCAGTTCTTC.

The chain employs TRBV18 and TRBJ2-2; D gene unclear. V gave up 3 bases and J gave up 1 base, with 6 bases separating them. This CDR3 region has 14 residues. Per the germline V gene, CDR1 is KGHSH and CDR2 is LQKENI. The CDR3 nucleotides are TGTGCCAGCTCACCCTCAGGGAACACCGGGGAGCTGTTTTTT. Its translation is CASSPSGNTGELFF.

The CDR3 spells CASSPVPDRDYEQYF. The CDR3 nucleotides are TGCGCCAGCAGCCCAGTCCCGGACAGAGATTACGAGCAGTACTTC. The chain couples TRBV5-1 to TRBJ2-7; a possible D gene is TRBD1 (6 bases). The germline V gene encodes CDR1 SGHRS and CDR2 YFSETQ. CDR3 length: 15 residues. The ends were cut back, 4 bases at V and 4 bases at J, with 18 bases in the middle.

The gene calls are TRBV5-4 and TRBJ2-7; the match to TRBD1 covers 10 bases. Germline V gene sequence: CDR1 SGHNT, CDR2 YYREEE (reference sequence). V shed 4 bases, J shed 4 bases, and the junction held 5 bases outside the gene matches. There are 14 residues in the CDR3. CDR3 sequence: CASSLGQGFYEQYF. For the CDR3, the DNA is TGTGCCAGCAGCCTGGGACAGGGGTTTTACGAGCAGTACTTC.

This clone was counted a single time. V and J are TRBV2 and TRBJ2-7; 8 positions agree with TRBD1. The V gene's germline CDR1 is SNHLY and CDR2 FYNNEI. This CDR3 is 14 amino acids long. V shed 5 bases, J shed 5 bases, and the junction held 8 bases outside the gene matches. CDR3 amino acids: CASSWLDRDDEQYF. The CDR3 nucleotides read TGTGCCAGCAGTTGGCTGGACAGGGATGACGAGCAGTACTTC.

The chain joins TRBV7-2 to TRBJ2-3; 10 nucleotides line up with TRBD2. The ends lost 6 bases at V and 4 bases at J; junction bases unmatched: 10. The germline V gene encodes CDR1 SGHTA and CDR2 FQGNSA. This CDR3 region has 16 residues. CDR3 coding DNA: TGTGCCAGCAGACAAGGACTAGCGGTGGGTGCAGATACGCAGTATTTT. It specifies CASRQGLAVGADTQYF.

The CDR3 here is CASGEGGAYEQYF. CDR3 sequence (DNA): TGTGCCAGCGGGGAGGGGGGGGCCTACGAGCAGTACTTC. This chain joins TRBV27 and TRBJ2-7; possibly TRBD2 for D (7 bases). This CDR3 comprises 13 residues. The germline V gene encodes CDR1 MNHEY and CDR2 SMNVEV (reference sequence). V was trimmed by 8 bases and J by 2 bases, leaving 13 bases between them.

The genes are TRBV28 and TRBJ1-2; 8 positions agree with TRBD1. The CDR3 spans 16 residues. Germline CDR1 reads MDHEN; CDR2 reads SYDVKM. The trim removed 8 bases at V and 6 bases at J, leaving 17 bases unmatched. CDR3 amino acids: CASSTQGWTGINGYTF. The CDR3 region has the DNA TGTGCCAGCTCCACTCAGGGGTGGACAGGGATTAATGGCTACACCTTC.

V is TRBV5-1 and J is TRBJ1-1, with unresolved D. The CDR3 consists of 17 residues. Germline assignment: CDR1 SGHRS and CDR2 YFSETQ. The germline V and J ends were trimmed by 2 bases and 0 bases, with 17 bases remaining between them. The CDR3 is CASSLVAAALMNTEAFF. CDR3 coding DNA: TGCGCCAGCAGCTTAGTCGCAGCGGCCCTCATGAACACTGAAGCTTTCTTT.

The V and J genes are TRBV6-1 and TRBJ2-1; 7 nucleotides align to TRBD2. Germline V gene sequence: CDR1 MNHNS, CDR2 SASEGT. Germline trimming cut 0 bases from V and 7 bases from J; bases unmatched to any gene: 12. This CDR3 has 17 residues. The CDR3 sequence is CASSEALMGGAGNEQFF. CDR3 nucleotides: TGTGCCAGCAGTGAAGCACTAATGGGAGGGGCTGGGAATGAGCAGTTCTTC.

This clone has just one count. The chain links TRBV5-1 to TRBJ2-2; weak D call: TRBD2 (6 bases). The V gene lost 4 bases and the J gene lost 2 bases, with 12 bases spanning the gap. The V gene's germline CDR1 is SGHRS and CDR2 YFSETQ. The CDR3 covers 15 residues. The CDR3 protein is CASSQEGRNTGELFF. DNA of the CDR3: TGCGCCAGCAGCCAGGAGGGCAGAAACACCGGGGAGCTGTTTTTT.

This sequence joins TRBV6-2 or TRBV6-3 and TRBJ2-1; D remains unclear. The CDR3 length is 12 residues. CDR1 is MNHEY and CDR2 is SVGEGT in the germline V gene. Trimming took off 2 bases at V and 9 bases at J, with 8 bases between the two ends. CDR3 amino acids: CASSYRTSEQFF. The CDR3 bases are TGTGCCAGCAGTTACAGAACCAGTGAGCAGTTCTTC.

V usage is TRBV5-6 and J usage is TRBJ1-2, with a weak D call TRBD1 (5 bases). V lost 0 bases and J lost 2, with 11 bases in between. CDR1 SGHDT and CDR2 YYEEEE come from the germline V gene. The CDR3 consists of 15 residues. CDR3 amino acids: CASSLAGGHNYGYTF. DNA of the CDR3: TGTGCCAGCAGCTTGGCGGGGGGTCACAACTATGGCTACACCTTC.

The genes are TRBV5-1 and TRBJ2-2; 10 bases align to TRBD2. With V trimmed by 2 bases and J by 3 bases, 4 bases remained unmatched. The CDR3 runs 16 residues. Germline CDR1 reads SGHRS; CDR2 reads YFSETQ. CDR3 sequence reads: CASSLTSGTYTGELFF. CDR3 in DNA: TGCGCCAGCAGCTTAACTAGCGGGACGTACACCGGGGAGCTGTTTTTT.

The CDR3 DNA reads as TGCAGCGCAGGGAGGAGTCTTGAAGCTTTCTTT. This sequence encodes CSAGRSLEAFF. J is TRBJ1-1 and V is TRBV29-1; D is possibly TRBD1 (5 bases). Germline lookup yields CDR1 SQVTM and CDR2 ANQGSEA. The CDR3 consists of 11 residues. Trimming stripped 7 bases from V and 7 bases from J, with 13 bases between. Variable domain in full (rest from reference TRBV29-1 and TRBJ1-1): SAVISQKPSRDICQRGTSLTIQCQVDSQVTMMFWYRQQPGQSLTLIATANQGSEATYESGFVIDKFPISRPNLTFSTLTVSNMSPEDSSIYLCSAGRSLEAFFGQGTRLTVV.

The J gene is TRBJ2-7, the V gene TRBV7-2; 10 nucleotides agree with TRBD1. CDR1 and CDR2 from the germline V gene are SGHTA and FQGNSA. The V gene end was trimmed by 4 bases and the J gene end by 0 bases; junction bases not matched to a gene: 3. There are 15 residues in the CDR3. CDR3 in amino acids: CASSSGTGVSYEQYF. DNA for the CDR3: TGTGCCAGCAGCTCCGGGACAGGGGTCTCCTACGAGCAGTACTTC.

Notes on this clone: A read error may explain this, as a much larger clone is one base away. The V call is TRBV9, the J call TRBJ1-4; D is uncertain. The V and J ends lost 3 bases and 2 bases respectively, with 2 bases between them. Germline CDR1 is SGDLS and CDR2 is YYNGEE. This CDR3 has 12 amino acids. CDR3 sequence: CASSATNEKLFF. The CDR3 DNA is TGTGCCAGCAGCGCGACTAATGAAAAACTGTTTTTT.

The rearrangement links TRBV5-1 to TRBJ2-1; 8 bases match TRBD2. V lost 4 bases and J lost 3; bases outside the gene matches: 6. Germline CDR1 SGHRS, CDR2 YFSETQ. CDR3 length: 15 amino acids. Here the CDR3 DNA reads TGCGCCAGCAGCCCGAGGGGACTAGTCTACAATGAGCAGTTCTTC. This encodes CASSPRGLVYNEQFF.

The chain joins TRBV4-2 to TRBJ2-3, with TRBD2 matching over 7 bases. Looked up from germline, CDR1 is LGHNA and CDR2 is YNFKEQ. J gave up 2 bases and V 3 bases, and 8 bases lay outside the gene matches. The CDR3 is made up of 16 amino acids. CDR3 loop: CASSQGGAGATDTQYF. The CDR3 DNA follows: TGTGCCAGCAGCCAGGGCGGGGCGGGAGCCACAGATACGCAGTATTTT.